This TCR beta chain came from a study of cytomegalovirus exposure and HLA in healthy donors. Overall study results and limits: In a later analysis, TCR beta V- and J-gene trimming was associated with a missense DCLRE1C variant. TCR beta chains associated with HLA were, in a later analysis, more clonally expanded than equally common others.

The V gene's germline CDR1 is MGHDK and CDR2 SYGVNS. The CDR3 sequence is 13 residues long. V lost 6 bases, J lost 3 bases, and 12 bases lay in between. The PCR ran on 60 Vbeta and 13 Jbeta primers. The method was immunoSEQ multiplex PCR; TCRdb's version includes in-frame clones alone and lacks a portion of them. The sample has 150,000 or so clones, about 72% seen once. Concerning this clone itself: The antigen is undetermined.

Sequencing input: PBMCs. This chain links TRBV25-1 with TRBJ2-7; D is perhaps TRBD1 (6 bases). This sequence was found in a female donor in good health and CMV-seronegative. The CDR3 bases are TGTGCCAGCAGCAGGGGTAATTACTACGAGCAGTACTTC. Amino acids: CASSRGNYYEQYF.